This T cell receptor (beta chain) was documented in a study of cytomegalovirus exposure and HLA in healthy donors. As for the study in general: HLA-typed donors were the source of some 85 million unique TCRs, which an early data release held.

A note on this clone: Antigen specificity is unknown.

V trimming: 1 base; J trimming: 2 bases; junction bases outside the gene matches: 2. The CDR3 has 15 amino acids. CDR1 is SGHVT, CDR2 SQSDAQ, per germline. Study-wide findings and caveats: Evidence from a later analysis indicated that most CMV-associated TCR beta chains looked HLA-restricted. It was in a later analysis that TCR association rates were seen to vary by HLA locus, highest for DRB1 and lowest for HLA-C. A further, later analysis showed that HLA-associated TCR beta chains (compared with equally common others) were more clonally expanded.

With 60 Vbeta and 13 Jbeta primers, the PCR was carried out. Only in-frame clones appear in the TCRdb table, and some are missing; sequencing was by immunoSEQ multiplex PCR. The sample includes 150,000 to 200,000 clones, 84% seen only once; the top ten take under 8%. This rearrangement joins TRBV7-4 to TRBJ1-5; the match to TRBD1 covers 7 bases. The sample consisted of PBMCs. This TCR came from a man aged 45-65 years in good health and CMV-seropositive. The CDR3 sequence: CASSLGQGRNQPQHF. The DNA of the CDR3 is TGTGCCAGCAGCTTAGGACAGGGTCGCAATCAGCCCCAGCATTTT.